These 4 T cell receptor beta chains came from one sample sequenced in a study of control samples from healthy donors and cancer patients. The table came from immunoSEQ multiplex PCR; TCRdb's copy has only in-frame clones and leaves some out. The sample has about 120,000 clones; roughly 90% are singletons. The sequencing input was blood. These receptors were obtained from a woman in her late teens or twenties in good health.

This clone was picked up a small number of times. V and J are TRBV27 and TRBJ2-7, with 9 bases lining up with TRBD1. The CDR3 spans 16 residues. V shed 2 bases and J 1 base; nucleotides not matched to a gene: 6. Per the germline V gene, CDR1 is MNHEY and CDR2 is SMNVEV (reference sequence). The CDR3 region has the DNA TGTGCCAGCAGTTTAAGGTCCGGGACAGGGTCCTACGAGCAGTACTTC. Translated, it gives CASSLRSGTGSYEQYF.

This clone has only a few counts. The chain carries TRBV7-8 and TRBJ1-1; D remains unclear. V shed 6 bases and J shed 5 bases, with 25 bases lying between them. CDR3 size: 17 residues. CDR1 and CDR2 from the germline V gene are SGHVS and FQNEAQ. CDR3 nucleotides: TGTGCCAGCAGTCCGAGTGGGTGGTGGGATCGTGGTACTGAAGCTTTCTTT. Translated, it gives CASSPSGWWDRGTEAFF.

V is TRBV6-2 or TRBV6-3 and J is TRBJ2-3; D may be TRBD2 (5 bases). V gave up 5 bases and J gave up 2 bases, with 14 bases separating them. Germline CDR1 and CDR2: MNHEY and SVGEGT. This CDR3 has 15 amino acids. For the CDR3, the DNA is TGTGCCAGCAGTCCCGGAGCGGACCACACAGATACGCAGTATTTT. It yields the protein CASSPGADHTDTQYF.

This chain joins TRBV27 and TRBJ2-7; TRBD2 matches at 7 bases. The CDR3 is 13 residues long. Germline trimming cut 5 bases from V and 2 bases from J; bases unmatched to any gene: 3. The V gene's germline CDR1 is MNHEY and CDR2 SMNVEV (reference sequence). The CDR3 DNA reads TGTGCCAGCAGTAAGGCGGGAGCCTACGAGCAGTACTTC. Residues: CASSKAGAYEQYF.